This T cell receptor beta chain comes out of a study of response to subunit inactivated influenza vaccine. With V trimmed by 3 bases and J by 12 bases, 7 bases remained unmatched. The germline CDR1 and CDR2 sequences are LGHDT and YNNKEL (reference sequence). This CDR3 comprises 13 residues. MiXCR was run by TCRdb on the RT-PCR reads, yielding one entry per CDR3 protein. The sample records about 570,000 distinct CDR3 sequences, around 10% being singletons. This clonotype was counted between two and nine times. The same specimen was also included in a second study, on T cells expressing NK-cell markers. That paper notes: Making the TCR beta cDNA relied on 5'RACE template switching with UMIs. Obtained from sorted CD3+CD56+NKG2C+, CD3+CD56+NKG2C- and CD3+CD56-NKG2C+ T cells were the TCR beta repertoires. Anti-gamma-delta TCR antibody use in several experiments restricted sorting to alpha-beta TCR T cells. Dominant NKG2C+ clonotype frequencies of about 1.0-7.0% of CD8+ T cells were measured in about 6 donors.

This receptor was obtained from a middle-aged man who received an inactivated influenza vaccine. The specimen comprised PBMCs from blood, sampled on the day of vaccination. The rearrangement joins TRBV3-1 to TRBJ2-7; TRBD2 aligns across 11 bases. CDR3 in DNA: TGTGCCAGCAGCCATGGGACTAGCGGAGGTGGGTACTTC. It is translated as CASSHGTSGGGYF.